The sequence of this T cell receptor (beta chain) was determined in a study of Tregs in tolerant kidney transplant recipients. Generated by immunoSEQ multiplex PCR, the TCRdb table keeps only in-frame clones and is missing some. Among some 68,000 clones listed, roughly 84% were seen once. The CDR3 runs 14 residues. The V end lost 3 bases, the J end lost 7 bases, and 13 bases lay between the germline ends. Per the germline V gene, CDR1 is SGHNT and CDR2 is YYREEE (reference sequence). Sample: CD4+ T cells from blood. The rearrangement uses TRBV5-4 and TRBJ2-2, with unresolved D. This receptor was identified in a human donor in good health. In DNA, the CDR3 is TGTGCCAGCAGCTCGGGCCCTATGAACGGGGAGCTGTTTTTT. This encodes CASSSGPMNGELFF.